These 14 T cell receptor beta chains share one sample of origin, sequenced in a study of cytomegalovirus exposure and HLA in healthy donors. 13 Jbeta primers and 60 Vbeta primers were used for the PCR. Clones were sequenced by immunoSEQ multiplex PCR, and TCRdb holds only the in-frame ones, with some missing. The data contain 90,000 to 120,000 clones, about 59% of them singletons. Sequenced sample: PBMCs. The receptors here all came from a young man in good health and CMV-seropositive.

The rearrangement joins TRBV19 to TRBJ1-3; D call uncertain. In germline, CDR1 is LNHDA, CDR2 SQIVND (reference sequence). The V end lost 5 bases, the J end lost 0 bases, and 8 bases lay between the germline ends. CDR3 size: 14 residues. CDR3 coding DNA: TGTGCCAGTAGTTTTCCGGTCTCTGGAAACACCATATATTTT. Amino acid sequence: CASSFPVSGNTIYF.

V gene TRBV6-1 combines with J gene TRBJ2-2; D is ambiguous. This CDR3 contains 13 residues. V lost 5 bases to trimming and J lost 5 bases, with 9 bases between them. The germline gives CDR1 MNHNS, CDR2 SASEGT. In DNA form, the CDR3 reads TGTGCCAGCAGTATACGAGAAACCGGGGAGCTGTTTTTT. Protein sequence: CASSIRETGELFF.

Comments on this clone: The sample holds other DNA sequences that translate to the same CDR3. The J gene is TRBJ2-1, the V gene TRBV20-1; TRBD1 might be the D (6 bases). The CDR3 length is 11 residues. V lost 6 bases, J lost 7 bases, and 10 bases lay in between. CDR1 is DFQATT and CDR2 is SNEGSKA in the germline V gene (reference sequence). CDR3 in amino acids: CSANRANEQFF. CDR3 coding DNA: TGCAGTGCGAACAGGGCTAATGAGCAGTTCTTC.

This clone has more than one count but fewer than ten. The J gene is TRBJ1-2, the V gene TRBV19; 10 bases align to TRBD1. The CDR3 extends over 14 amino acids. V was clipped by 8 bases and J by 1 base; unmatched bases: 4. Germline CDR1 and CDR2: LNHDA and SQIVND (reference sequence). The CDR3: CASARDRGNYGYTF. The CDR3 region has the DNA TGTGCCAGTGCCCGGGACAGGGGTAACTATGGCTACACCTTC.

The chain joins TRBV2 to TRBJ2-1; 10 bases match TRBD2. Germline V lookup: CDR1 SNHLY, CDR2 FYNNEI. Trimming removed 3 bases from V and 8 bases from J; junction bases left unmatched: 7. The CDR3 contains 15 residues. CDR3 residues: CASSELAGALDEQFF. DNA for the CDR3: TGTGCCAGCAGTGAGCTAGCGGGGGCCCTCGATGAGCAGTTCTTC.

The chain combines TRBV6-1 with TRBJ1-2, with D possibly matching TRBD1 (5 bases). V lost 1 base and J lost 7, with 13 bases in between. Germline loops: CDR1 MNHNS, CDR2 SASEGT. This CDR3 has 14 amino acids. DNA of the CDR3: TGTGCCAGCAGTGAAGGTCCGGGCAGGGCTGGCTACACCTTC. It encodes CASSEGPGRAGYTF.

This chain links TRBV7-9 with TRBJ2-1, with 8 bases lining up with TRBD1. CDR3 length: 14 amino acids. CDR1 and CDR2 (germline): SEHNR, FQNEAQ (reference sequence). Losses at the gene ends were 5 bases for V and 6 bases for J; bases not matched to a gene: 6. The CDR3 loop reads CASSGLGTGNEQFF. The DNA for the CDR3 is TGTGCCAGCAGCGGACTCGGGACAGGCAATGAGCAGTTCTTC.

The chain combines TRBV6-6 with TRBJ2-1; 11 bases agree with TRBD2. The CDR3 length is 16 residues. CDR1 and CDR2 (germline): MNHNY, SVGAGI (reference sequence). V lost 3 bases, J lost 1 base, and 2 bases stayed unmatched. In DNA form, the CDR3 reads TGTGCCAGCAGTTATCTAGCGGGGGGTTCCTACAATGAGCAGTTCTTC. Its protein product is CASSYLAGGSYNEQFF.

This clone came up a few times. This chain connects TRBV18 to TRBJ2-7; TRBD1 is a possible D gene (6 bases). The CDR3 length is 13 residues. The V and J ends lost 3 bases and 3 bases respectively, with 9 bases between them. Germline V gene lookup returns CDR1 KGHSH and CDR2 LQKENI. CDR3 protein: CASSPGHVYEQYF. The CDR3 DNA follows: TGTGCCAGCTCACCGGGACACGTCTACGAGCAGTACTTC. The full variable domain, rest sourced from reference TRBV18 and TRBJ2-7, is NAGVMQNPRHLVRRRGQEARLRCSPMKGHSHVYWYRQLPEEGLKFMVYLQKENIIDESGMPKERFSAEFPKEGPSILRIQQVVRGDSAAYFCASSPGHVYEQYFGPGTRLTVT.

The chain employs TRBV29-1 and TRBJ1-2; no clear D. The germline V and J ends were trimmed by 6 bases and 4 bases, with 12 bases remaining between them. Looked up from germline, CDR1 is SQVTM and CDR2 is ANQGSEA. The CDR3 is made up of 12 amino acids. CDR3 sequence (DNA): TGCAGCGTCGCCGGGGTTTTCTATGGCTACACCTTC. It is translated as CSVAGVFYGYTF. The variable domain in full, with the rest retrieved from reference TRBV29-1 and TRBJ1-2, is SAVISQKPSRDICQRGTSLTIQCQVDSQVTMMFWYRQQPGQSLTLIATANQGSEATYESGFVIDKFPISRPNLTFSTLTVSNMSPEDSSIYLCSVAGVFYGYTFGSGTRLTVV.

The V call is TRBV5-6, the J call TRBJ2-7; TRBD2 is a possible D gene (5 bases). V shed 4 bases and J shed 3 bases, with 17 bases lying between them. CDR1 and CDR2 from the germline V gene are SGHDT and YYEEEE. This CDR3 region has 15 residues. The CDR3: CASSEGWTRSYEQYF. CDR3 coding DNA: TGTGCCAGCAGCGAGGGTTGGACCCGGAGCTACGAGCAGTACTTC.

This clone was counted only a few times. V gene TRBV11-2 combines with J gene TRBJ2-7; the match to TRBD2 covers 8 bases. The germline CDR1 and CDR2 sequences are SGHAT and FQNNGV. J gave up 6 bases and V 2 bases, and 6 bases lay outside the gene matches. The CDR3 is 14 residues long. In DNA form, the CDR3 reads TGTGCCAGCAGCTTACTGGGACTAGAAGGCGAGCAGTACTTC. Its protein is CASSLLGLEGEQYF.

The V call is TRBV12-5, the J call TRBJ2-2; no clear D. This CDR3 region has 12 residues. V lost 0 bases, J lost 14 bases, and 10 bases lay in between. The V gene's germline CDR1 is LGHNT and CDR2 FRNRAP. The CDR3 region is CASGLVELGLFF. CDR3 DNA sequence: TGTGCTAGTGGTTTGGTAGAGCTAGGTCTGTTTTTT.

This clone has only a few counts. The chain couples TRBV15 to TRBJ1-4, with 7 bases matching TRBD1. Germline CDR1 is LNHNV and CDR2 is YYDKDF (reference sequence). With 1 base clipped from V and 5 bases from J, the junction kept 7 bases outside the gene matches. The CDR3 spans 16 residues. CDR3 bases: TGTGCCACCAGCAGAGGTCCCGGGACAGAGAATGAAAAACTGTTTTTT. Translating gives CATSRGPGTENEKLFF.